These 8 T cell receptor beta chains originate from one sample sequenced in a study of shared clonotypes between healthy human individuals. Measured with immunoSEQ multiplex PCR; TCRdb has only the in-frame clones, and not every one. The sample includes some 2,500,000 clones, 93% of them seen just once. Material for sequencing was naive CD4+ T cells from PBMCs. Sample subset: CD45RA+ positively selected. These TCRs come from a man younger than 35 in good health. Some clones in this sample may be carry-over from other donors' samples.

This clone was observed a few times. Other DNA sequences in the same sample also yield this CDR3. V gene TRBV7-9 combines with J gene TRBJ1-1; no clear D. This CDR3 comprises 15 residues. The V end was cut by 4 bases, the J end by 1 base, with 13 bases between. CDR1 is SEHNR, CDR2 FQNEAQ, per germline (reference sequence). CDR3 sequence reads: CASSSLRQTNTEAFF. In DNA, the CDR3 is TGTGCCAGCAGCTCCCTCCGACAAACGAACACTGAAGCTTTCTTT.

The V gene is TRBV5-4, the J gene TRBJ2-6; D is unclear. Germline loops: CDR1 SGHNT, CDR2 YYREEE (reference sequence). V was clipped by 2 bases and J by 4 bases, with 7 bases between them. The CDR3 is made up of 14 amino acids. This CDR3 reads CASSLTEGANVLTF. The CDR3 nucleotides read TGTGCCAGCAGCTTAACGGAAGGGGCCAACGTCCTGACTTTC.

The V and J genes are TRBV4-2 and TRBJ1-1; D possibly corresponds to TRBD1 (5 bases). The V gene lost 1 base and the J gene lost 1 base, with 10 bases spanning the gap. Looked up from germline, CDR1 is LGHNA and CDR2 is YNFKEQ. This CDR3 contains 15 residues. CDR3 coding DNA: TGTGCCAGCAGCCAAGCTGGCAGGGAGAACACTGAAGCTTTCTTT. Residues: CASSQAGRENTEAFF.

CDR3: CASRTGTGGGRTEAFF. The CDR3 DNA reads as TGTGCCAGCAGAACTGGGACAGGGGGCGGGAGGACTGAAGCTTTCTTT. This chain connects TRBV5-4 to TRBJ1-1; 12 nucleotides agree with TRBD1. The length of the CDR3 is 16 residues. Trimming removed 5 bases from V and 5 bases from J; junction bases left unmatched: 10. Germline V gives CDR1 SGHNT, CDR2 YYREEE (reference sequence).

The CDR3 nucleotides read TGTGCCAGCAGCTTAGCAAATTCCGGTCTCTACTACGAGCAGTACTTC. Protein sequence: CASSLANSGLYYEQYF. The rearrangement uses TRBV7-6 and TRBJ2-7; D ambiguous. The germline V and J ends were trimmed by 0 bases and 3 bases, with 15 bases remaining between them. The CDR3 length is 16 residues. Looked up from germline, CDR1 is SGHVS and CDR2 is FNYEAQ.

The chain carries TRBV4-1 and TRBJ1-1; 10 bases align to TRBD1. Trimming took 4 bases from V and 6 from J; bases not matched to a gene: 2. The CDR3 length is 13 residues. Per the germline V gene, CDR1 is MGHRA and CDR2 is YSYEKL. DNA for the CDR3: TGCGCCAGCAGCCGCGGGACAGGGGCTGAAGCTTTCTTT. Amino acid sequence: CASSRGTGAEAFF.

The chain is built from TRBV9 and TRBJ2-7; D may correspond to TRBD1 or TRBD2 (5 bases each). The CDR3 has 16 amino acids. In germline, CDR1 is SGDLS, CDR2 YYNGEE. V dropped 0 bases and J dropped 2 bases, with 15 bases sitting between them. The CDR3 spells CASSVAAGTFAYEQYF. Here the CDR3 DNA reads TGTGCCAGCAGCGTAGCTGCAGGGACCTTTGCCTACGAGCAGTACTTC.

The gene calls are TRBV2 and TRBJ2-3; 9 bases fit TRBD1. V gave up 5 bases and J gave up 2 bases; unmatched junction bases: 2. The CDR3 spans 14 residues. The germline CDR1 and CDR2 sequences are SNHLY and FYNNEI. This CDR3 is CASSRQGVTDTQYF. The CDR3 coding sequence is TGTGCCAGCAGTAGACAGGGGGTCACAGATACGCAGTATTTT.